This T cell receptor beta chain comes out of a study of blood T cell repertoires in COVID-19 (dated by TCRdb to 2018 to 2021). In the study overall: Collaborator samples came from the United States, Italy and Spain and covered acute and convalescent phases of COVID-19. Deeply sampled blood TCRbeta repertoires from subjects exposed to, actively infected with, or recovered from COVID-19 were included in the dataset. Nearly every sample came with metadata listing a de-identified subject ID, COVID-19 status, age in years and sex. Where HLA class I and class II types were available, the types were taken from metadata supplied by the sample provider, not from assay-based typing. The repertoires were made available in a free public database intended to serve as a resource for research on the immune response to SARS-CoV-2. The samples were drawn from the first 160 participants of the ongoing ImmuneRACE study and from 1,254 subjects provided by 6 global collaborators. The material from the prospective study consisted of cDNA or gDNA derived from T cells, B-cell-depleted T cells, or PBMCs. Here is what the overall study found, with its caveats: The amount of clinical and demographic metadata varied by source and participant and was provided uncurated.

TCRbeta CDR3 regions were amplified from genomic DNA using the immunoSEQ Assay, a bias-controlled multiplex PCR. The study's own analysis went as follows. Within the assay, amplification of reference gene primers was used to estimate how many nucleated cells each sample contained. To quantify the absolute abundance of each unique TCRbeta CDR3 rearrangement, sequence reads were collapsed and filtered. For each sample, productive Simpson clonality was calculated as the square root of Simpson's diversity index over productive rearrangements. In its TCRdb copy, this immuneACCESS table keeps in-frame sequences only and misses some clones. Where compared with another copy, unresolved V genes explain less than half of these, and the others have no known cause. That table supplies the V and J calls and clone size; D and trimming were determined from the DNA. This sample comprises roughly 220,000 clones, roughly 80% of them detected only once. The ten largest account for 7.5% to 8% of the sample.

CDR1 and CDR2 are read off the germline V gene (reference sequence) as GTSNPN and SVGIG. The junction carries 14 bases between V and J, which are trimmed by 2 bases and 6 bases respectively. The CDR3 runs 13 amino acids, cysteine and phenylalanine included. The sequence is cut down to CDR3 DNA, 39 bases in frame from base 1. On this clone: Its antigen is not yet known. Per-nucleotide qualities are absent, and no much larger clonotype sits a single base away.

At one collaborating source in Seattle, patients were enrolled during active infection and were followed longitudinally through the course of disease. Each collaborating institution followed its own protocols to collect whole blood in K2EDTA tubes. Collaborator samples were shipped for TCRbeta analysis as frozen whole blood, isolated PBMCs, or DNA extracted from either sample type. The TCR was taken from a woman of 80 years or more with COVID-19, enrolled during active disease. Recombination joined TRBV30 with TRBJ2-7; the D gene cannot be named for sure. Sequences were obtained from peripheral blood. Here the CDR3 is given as CAWSLTPRSEQYF. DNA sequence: TGTGCCTGGAGTCTGACTCCTCGGAGCGAGCAGTACTTC.